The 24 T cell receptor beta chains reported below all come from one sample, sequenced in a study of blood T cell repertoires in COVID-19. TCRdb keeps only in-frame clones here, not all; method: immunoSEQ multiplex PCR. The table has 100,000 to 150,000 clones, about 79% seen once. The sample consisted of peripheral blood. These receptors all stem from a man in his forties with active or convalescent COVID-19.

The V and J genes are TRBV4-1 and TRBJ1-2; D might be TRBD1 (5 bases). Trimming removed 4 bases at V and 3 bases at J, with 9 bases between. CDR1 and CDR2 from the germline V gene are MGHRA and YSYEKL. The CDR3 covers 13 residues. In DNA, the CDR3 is TGCGCCAGCAGCCCAACGGGGGACTATGGCTACACCTTC. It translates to CASSPTGDYGYTF.

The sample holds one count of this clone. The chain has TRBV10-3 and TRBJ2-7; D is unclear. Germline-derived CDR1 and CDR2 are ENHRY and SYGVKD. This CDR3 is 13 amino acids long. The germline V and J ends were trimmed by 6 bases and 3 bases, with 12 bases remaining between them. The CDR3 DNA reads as TGTGCCATCAGCACCCAAAATAGCTACGAGCAGTACTTC. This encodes CAISTQNSYEQYF.

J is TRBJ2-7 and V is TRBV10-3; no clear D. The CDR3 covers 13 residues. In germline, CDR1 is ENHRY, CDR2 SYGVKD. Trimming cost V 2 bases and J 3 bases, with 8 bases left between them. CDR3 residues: CAISEGQIYEQYF. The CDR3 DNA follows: TGTGCCATCAGTGAGGGTCAGATCTACGAGCAGTACTTC.

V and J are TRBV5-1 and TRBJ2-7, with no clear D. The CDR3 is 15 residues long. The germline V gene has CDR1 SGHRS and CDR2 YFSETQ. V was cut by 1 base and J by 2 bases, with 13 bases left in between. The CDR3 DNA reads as TGCGCCAGCAGCTTGTATTCGGGTGGTACCTACGAGCAGTACTTC. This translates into CASSLYSGGTYEQYF.

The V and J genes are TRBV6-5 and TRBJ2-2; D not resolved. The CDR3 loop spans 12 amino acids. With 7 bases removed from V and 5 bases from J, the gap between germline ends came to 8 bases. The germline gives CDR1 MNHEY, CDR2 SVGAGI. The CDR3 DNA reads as TGTGCCAGCATAGCAAGTACCGGGGAGCTGTTTTTT. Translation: CASIASTGELFF.

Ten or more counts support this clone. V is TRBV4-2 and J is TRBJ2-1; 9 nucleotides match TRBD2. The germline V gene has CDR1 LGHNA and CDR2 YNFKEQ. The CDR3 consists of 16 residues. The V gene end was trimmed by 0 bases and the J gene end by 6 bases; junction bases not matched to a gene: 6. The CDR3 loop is CASSQEGRRGGNEQFF. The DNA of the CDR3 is TGTGCCAGCAGCCAAGAAGGTAGGCGGGGGGGCAATGAGCAGTTCTTC.

The CDR3 DNA sequence: TGTGCCAGCAGCCCAGGACTAGCGGGAGTCAATGAGCAGTTCTTC. Protein: CASSPGLAGVNEQFF. The V and J genes are TRBV7-3 and TRBJ2-1; 13 nucleotides align to TRBD2. CDR3 length: 15 residues. Trimming at V came to 5 bases and at J to 6 bases, leaving 4 bases not matched to a gene. Germline assignment: CDR1 SGHTA and CDR2 FQGTGA.

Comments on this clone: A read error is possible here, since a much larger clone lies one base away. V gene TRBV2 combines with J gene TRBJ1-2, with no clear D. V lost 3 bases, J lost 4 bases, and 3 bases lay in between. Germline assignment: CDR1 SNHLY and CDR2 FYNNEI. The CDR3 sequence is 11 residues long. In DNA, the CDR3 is TGTGCCAGCAGTGACCGCTATGGCTACACCTTC. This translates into CASSDRYGYTF.

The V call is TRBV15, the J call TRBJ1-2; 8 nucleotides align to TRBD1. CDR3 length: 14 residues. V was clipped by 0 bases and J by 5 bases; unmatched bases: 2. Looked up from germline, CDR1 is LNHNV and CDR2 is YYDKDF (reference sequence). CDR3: CATSREGTGYGYTF. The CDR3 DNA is TGTGCCACCAGCAGAGAAGGGACAGGATATGGCTACACCTTC. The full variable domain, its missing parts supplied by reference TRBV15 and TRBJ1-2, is DAMVIQNPRYQVTQFGKPVTLSCSQTLNHNVMYWYQQKSSQAPKLLFHYYDKDFNNEADTPDNFQSRRPNTSFCFLDIRSPGLGDTAMYLCATSREGTGYGYTFGSGTRLTVV.

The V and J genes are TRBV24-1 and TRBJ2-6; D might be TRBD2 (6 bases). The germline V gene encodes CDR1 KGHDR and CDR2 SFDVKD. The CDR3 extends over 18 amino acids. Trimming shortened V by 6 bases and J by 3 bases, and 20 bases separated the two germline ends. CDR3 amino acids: CATSHVSGVASGANVLTF. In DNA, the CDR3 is TGTGCCACCAGTCACGTTTCGGGGGTGGCCAGTGGGGCCAACGTCCTGACTTTC.

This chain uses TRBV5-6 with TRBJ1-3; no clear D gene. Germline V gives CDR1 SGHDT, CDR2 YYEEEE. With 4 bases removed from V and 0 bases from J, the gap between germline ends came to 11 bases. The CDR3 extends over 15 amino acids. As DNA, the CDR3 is TGTGCCAGCAGCCCCTCAGTGATCTCTGGAAACACCATATATTTT. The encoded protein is CASSPSVISGNTIYF.

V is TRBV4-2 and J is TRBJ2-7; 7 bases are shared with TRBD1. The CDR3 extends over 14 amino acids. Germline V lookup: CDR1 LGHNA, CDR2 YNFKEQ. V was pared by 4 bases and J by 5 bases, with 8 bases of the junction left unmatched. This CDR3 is CASSRQGSLNEQYF. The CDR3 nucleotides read TGTGCCAGCAGCCGACAGGGATCTTTGAACGAGCAGTACTTC.

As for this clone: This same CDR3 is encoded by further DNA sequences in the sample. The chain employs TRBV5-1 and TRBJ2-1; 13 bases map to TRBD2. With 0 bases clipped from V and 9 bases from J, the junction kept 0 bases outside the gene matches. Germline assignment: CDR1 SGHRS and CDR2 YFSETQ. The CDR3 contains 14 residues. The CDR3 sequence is CASSLGLAGGEQFF. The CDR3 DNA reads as TGCGCCAGCAGCTTGGGACTAGCGGGGGGTGAGCAGTTCTTC.

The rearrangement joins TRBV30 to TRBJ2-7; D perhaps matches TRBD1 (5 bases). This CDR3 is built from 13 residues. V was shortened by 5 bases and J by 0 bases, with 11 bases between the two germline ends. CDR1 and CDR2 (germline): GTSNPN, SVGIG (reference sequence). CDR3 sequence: CAWVDMLSYEQYF. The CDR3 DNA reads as TGTGCCTGGGTGGACATGCTCTCCTACGAGCAGTACTTC.

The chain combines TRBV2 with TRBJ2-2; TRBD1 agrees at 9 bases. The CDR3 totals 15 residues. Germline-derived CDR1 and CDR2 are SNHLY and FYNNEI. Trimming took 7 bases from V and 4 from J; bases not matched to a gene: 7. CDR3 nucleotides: TGTGCCAGCACCGGACAGGGGAAATCCACCGGGGAGCTGTTTTTT. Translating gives CASTGQGKSTGELFF.

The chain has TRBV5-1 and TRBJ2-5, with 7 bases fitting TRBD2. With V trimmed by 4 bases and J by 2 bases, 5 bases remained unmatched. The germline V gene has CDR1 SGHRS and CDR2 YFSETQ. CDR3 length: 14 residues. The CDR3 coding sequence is TGCGCCAGCAGCCCTACTAGCGTTCAAGAGACCCAGTACTTC. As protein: CASSPTSVQETQYF.

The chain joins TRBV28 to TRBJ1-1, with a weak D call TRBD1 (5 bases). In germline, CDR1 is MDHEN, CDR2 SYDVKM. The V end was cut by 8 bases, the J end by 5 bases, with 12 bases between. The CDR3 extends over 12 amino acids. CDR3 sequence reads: CASSSRVTEAFF. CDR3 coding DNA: TGTGCCAGCTCTTCCAGGGTAACTGAAGCTTTCTTT.

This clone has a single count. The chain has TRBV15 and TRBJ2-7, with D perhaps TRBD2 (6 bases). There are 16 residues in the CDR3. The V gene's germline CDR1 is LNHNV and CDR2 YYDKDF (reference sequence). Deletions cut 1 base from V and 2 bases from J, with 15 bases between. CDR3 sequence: CATSRVGGVGTYEQYF. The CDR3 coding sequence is TGTGCCACCAGCAGAGTGGGGGGTGTAGGGACCTACGAGCAGTACTTC.

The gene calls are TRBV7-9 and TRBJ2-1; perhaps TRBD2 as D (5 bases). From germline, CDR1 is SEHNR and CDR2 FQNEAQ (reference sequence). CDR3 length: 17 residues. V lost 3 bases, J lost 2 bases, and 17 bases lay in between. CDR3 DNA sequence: TGTGCCAGCAGCTTTCCACGGAGGCTGGGAACCTACAATGAGCAGTTCTTC. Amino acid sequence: CASSFPRRLGTYNEQFF.

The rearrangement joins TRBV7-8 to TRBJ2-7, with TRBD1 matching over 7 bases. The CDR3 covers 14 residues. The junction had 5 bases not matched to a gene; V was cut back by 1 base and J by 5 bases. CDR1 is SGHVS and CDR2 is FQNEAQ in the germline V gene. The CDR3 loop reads CASSLVPQGHEQYF. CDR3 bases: TGTGCCAGCAGCTTAGTGCCACAGGGGCACGAGCAGTACTTC.

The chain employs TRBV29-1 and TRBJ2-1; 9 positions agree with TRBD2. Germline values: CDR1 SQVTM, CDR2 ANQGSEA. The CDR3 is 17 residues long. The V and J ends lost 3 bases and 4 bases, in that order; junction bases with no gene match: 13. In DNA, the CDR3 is TGCAGCGTTGAGGGTTTGGCTAGCGGGGACCTTTACAATGAGCAGTTCTTC. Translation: CSVEGLASGDLYNEQFF.

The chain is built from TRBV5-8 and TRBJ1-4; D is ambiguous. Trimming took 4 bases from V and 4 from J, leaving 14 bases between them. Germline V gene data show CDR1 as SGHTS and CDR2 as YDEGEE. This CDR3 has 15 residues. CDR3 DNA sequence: TGTGCCAGCAGCACCATCCGAGACAATAATGAAAAACTGTTTTTT. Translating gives CASSTIRDNNEKLFF.

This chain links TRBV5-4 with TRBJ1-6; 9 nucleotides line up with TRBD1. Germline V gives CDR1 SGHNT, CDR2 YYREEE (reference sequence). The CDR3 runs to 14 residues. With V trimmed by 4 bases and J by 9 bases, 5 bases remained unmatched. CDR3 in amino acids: CASSRTGEGSPLHF. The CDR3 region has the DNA TGTGCCAGCAGCCGGACAGGGGAGGGTTCACCCCTCCACTTT.

The CDR3: CASSRPLGGQGNSPLHF. DNA of the CDR3: TGTGCCAGCAGCCGCCCCCTCGGGGGACAGGGTAATTCACCCCTCCACTTT. The chain couples TRBV4-2 to TRBJ1-6, with 9 positions matching TRBD1. This CDR3 contains 17 residues. Per germline, CDR1 LGHNA and CDR2 YNFKEQ. Trimming removed 4 bases from V and 6 bases from J; junction bases left unmatched: 10.